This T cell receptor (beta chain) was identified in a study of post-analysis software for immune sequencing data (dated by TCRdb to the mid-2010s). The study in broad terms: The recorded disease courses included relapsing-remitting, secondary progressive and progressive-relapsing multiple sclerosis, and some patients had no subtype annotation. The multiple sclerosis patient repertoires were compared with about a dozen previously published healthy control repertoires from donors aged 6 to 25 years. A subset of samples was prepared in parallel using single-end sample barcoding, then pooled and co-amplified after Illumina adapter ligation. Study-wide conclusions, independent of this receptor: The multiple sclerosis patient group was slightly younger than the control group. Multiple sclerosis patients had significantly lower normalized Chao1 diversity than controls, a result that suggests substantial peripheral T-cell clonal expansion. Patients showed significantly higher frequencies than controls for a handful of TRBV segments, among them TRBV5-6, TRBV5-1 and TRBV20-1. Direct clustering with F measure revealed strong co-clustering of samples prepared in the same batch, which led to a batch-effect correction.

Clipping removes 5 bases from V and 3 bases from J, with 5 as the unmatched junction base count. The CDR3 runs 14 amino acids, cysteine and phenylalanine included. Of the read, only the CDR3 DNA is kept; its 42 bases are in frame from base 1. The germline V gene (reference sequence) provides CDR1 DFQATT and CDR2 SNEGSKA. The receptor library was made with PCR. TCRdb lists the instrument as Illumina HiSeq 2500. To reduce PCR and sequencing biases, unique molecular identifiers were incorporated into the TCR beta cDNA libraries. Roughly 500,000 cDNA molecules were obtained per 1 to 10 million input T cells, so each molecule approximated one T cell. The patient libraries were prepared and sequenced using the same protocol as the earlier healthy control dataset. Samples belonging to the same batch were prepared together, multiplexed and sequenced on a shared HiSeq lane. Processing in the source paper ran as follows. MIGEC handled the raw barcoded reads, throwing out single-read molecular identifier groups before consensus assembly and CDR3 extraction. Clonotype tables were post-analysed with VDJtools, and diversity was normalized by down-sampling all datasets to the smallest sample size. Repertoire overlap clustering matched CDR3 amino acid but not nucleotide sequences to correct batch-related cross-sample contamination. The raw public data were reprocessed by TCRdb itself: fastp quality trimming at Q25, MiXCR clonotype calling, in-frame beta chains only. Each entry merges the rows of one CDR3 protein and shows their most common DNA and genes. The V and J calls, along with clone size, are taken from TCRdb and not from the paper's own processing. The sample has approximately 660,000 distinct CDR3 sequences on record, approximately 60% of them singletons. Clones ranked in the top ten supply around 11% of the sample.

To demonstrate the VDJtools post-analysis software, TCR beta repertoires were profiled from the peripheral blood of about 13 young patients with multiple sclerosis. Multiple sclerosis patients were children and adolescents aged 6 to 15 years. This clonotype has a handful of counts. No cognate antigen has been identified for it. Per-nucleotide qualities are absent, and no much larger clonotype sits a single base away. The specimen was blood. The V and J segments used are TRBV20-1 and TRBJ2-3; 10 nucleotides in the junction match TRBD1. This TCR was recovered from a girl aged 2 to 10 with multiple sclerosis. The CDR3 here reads CSAEPGQGTDTQYF. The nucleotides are TGCAGTGCTGAACCGGGACAGGGGACAGATACGCAGTATTTT.